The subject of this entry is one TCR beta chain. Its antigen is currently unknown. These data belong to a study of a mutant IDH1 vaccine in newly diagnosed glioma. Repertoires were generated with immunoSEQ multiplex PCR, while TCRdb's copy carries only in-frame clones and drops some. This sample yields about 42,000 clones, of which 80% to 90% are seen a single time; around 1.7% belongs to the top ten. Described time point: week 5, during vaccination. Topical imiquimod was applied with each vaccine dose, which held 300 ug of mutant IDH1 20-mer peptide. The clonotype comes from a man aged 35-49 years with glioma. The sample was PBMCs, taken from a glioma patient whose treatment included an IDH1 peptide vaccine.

The CDR3 loop is CATSRGMRVGASGKSSYNEQFF. The CDR3 DNA is TGTGCCACCAGCAGAGGGATGAGGGTGGGGGCTAGCGGGAAAAGCTCCTACAATGAGCAGTTCTTC. V usage is TRBV15 and J usage is TRBJ2-1; the match to TRBD2 covers 9 bases. Germline values: CDR1 LNHNV, CDR2 YYDKDF (reference sequence). This CDR3 contains 22 residues. The junction had 19 bases not matched to a gene; V was cut back by 1 base and J by 0 bases.